Following are 11 T cell receptor beta chains from one sample sequenced in a study of T cells in Graves' hyperthyroidism and ophthalmopathy. Amplified TCR beta CDR3 regions came from RNA transcripts. The HTBI primer set served for first-round RT-PCR of the TCR CDR3. One entry per CDR3 protein, called by TCRdb with MiXCR from the multiplex PCR reads. The table includes about 640,000 distinct CDR3 sequences, less than 25% detected once. Sequenced material: blood. The receptors here all came from a man aged 30-40 years with Graves' ophthalmopathy.

This clonotype was recorded once. The chain employs TRBV20-1 and TRBJ1-3; D ambiguous. The CDR3 is 12 amino acids. CDR1 and CDR2 from the germline V gene are DFQATT and SNEGSKA (reference sequence). Trimming took off 6 bases at V and 2 bases at J, with 8 bases between the two ends. CDR3 in DNA: TGCAGTGCCTTGACTCCTGGAAACACCATATATTTT. Translation gives CSALTPGNTIYF.

This clonotype was observed a few times. This chain links TRBV9 with TRBJ2-5, with a weak D call TRBD1 (5 bases). CDR3 length equals 14 residues. Germline CDR1 SGDLS, CDR2 YYNGEE. Between the trimmed V and J ends, which lost 4 bases and 5 bases, there was a span of 15 bases. The chain's CDR3 is CASSRLGEWETQYF. The CDR3, as DNA: TGTGCCAGCAGCCGCTTAGGGGAATGGGAGACCCAGTACTTC.

The chain joins TRBV28 to TRBJ2-2, with 11 bases aligning to TRBD2. Germline V CDR1 and CDR2: MDHEN, SYDVKM. CDR3 length equals 15 residues. Trimming took 5 bases from V and 3 from J; bases not matched to a gene: 2. CDR3 sequence: CASSILAGDTGELFF. CDR3 nucleotide sequence: TGTGCCAGCAGTATACTAGCGGGAGACACCGGGGAGCTGTTTTTT.

V usage is TRBV27 and J usage is TRBJ2-7; TRBD2 aligns across 8 bases. V lost 6 bases to trimming and J lost 6 bases; unmatched junction nucleotides: 10. The CDR3 loop spans 14 amino acids. CDR1 MNHEY and CDR2 SMNVEV come from the germline V gene (reference sequence). The CDR3 bases are TGTGCCAGCAGCTCGGGGGGGGAGGGGGGCGAGCAGTACTTC. This codes for CASSSGGEGGEQYF.

The sample holds many counts of this clonotype. The chain recombines TRBV30 with TRBJ1-3; D is unresolved. The CDR3 spans 10 residues. In germline, CDR1 is GTSNPN, CDR2 SVGIG (reference sequence). V shed 6 bases and J shed 4 bases, with 4 bases lying between them. CDR3 coding DNA: TGTGCCTGCCGAGGAAACACCATATATTTT. Amino acid sequence: CACRGNTIYF.

The sample holds many counts of this clonotype. The chain recombines TRBV5-1 with TRBJ1-1, with D perhaps matching TRBD1 (5 bases). The CDR3 extends over 13 amino acids. The ends were cut back, 1 base at V and 11 bases at J, with 15 bases in the middle. From germline, CDR1 is SGHRS and CDR2 YFSETQ. The CDR3 nucleotides read TGCGCCAGCAGCTTGAGTAGGGGACGAGAGGCTTTCTTT. Protein sequence: CASSLSRGREAFF. Full variable domain (rest looked up from reference TRBV5-1 and TRBJ1-1): KAGVTQTPRYLIKTRGQQVTLSCSPISGHRSVSWYQQTPGQGLQFLFEYFSETQRNKGNFPGRFSGRQFSNSRSEMNVSTLELGDSALYLCASSLSRGREAFFGQGTRLTVV.

This clonotype was recorded at least ten times. The chain uses TRBV2 and TRBJ2-5; 9 positions match TRBD1. Trimming took 5 bases from V and 4 from J; bases not matched to a gene: 8. The V gene's germline CDR1 is SNHLY and CDR2 FYNNEI. The CDR3 is 15 amino acids. As DNA, the CDR3 is TGTGCCAGCAGTCAGGGACAGGGTCGAGGAGAGACCCAGTACTTC. This gives the protein CASSQGQGRGETQYF.

The chain carries TRBV30 and TRBJ2-7; D possibly corresponds to TRBD2 (6 bases). The V gene's germline CDR1 is GTSNPN and CDR2 SVGIG (reference sequence). Trimming removed 3 bases at V and 5 bases at J, with 11 bases between. This CDR3 comprises 12 residues. The CDR3 here is CAWSPTGDEQYF. As DNA, the CDR3 is TGTGCCTGGAGCCCGACGGGAGACGAGCAGTACTTC.

The V and J genes are TRBV14 and TRBJ1-2, with D unclear. Trimming cost V 0 bases and J 8 bases, with 10 bases left between them. CDR3 length: 13 residues. CDR1 and CDR2 (germline): SGHDN, FVKESK. The CDR3 nucleotides read TGTGCCAGCAGCCAAGAAGTGCTGGACGGCTACACCTTC. Protein: CASSQEVLDGYTF. The variable domain in full, completed from reference TRBV14 and TRBJ1-2, reads EAGVTQFPSHSVIEKGQTVTLRCDPISGHDNLYWYRRVMGKEIKFLLHFVKESKQDESGMPNNRFLAERTGGTYSTLKVQPAELEDSGVYFCASSQEVLDGYTFGSGTRLTVV.

In the case of this clonotype: A much bigger clone sits one base away, suggesting this may be a read error. The chain recombines TRBV30 with TRBJ1-1; 8 bases line up with TRBD1. This CDR3 is built from 13 residues. Looked up from germline, CDR1 is GTSNPN and CDR2 is SVGIG (reference sequence). Trimming took 5 bases from V and 3 from J; bases not matched to a gene: 5. As DNA, the CDR3 is TGTGCCTGGGGCCAACAGGGGGACACTGAAGCTTTCTTT. This gives the protein CAWGQQGDTEAFF.

This chain uses TRBV4-3 with TRBJ1-3, with TRBD1 matching 7 bases. Germline trimming cut 3 bases from V and 2 bases from J; bases unmatched to any gene: 4. CDR3 length equals 15 residues. Germline loops: CDR1 LGHNA, CDR2 YSLEER. This chain's CDR3 is CASSQRDRAGNTIYF. The DNA of the CDR3 is TGCGCCAGCAGCCAGCGTGACAGGGCTGGAAACACCATATATTTT.